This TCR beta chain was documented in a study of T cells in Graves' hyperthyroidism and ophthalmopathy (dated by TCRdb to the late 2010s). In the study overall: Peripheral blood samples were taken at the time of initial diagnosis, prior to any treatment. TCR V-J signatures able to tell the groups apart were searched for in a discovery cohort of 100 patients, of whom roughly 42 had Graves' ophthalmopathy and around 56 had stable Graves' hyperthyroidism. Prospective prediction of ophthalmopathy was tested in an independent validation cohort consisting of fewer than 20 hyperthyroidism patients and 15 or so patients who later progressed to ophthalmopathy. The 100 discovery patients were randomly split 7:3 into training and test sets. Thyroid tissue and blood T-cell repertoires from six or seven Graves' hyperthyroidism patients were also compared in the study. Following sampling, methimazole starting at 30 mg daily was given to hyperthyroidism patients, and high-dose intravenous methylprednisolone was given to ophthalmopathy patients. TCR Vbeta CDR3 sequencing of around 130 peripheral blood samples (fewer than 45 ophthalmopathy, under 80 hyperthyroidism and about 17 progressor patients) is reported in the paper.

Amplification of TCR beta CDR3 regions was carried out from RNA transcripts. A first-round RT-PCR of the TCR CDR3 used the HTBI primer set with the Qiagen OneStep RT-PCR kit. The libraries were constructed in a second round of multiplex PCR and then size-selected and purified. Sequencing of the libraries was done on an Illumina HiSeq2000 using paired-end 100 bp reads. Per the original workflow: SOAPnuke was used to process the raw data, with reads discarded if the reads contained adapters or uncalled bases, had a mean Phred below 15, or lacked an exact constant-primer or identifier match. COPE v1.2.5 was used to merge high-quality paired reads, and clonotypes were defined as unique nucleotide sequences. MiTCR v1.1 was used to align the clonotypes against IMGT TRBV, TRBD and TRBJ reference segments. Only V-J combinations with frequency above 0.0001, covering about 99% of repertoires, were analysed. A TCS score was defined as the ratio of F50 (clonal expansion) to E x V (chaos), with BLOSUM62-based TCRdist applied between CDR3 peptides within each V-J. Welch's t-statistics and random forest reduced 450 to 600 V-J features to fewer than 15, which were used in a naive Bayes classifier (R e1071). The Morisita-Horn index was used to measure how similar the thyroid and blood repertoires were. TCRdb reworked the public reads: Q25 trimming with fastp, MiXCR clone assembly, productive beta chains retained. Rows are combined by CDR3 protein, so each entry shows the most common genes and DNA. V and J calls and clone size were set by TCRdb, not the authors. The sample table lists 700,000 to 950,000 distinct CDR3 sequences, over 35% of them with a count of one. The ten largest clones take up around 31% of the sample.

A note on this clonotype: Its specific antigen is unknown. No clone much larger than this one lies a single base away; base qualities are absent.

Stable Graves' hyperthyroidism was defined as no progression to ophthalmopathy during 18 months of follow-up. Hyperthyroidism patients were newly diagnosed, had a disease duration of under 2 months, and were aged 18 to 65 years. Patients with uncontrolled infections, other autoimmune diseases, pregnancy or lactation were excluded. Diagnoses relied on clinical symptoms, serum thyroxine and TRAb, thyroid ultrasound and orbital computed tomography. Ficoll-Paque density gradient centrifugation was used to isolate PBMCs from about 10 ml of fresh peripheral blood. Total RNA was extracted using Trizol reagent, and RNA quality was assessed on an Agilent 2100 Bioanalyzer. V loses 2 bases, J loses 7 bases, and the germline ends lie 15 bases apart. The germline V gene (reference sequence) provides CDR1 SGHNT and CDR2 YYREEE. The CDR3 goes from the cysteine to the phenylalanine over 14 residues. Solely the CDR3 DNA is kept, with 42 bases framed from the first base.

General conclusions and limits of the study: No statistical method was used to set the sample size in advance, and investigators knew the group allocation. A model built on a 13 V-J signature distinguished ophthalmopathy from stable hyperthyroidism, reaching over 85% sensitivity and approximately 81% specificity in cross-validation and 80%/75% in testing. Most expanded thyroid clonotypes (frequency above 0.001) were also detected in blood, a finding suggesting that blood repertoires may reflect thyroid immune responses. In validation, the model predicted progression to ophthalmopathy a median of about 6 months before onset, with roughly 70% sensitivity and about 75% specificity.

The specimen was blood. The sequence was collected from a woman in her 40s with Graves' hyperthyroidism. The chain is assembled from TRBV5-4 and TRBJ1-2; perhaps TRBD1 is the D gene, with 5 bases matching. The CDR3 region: CASSFSSGEGGYTF. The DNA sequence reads TGTGCCAGCAGCTTCAGCTCGGGGGAAGGTGGCTACACCTTC.